The next 8 T cell receptor beta chains were all read from a single sample in a study of control samples from healthy donors and cancer patients. Sequencing used immunoSEQ multiplex PCR; TCRdb keeps in-frame clones, though not all of them. This table holds roughly 200,000 clones. Source material: blood. Receptors originate from a woman aged 25-40 years in good health.

The chain employs TRBV27 and TRBJ1-5; D gene unclear. Germline V gene data show CDR1 as MNHEY and CDR2 as SMNVEV (reference sequence). The CDR3 loop spans 13 amino acids. V lost 3 bases to trimming and J lost 6 bases, with 9 bases between them. The CDR3 sequence: CASSLGIGQPQHF. CDR3 nucleotides: TGTGCCAGCAGTTTGGGGATAGGTCAGCCCCAGCATTTT.

The V call is TRBV3-1 (or the pseudogene TRBV3-2), the J call TRBJ1-4; perhaps TRBD1 as D (5 bases). The CDR3 has 15 residues. The V and J ends lost 1 base and 7 bases respectively, with 13 bases between them. The germline V gene encodes CDR1 LGHDT and CDR2 YNNKEL (reference sequence). The CDR3 nucleotides read TGTGCCAGCAGCCAAGTGGCGGGGGGAGTTGAAAAACTGTTTTTT. The encoded protein is CASSQVAGGVEKLFF.

The V and J genes are TRBV4-2 and TRBJ2-1; TRBD2 aligns across 9 bases. Trimming cost V 0 bases and J 3 bases; bases outside gene matches: 6. The CDR3 is made up of 17 amino acids. CDR1 and CDR2 (germline): LGHNA, YNFKEQ. The CDR3 DNA reads as TGTGCCAGCAGCCAAGATTCAGCGGGGGGCCTCTACAATGAGCAGTTCTTC. This encodes CASSQDSAGGLYNEQFF.

The chain links TRBV3-1 (or the pseudogene TRBV3-2) to TRBJ1-2, with D possibly matching TRBD1 (5 bases). Germline-derived CDR1 and CDR2 are LGHDT and YNNKEL (reference sequence). The CDR3 loop spans 16 amino acids. V was clipped by 6 bases and J by 3 bases, with 20 bases between them. The CDR3 loop is CASSNIRVLRDYGYTF. Written as DNA, the CDR3 is TGTGCCAGCAGTAATATCAGGGTACTTAGGGACTATGGCTACACCTTC.

The V and J genes are TRBV7-9 and TRBJ2-7; D call uncertain. V was clipped by 5 bases and J by 0 bases, with 11 bases between them. The V gene's germline CDR1 is SEHNR and CDR2 FQNEAQ (reference sequence). The CDR3 covers 14 residues. The CDR3 is CASSTLRTSYEQYF. The CDR3 DNA sequence: TGTGCCAGCAGCACCCTTCGGACCTCCTACGAGCAGTACTTC.

The chain joins TRBV2 to TRBJ1-1; TRBD1 agrees at 7 bases. The CDR3 is made up of 13 amino acids. V shed 5 bases and J 11 bases; nucleotides not matched to a gene: 11. The V gene's germline CDR1 is SNHLY and CDR2 FYNNEI. In nucleotides, the CDR3 is TGTGCCAGCAGTTACAGGGGCGCTGCCGGGGCTTTCTTT. It specifies CASSYRGAAGAFF. Full variable domain (rest looked up from reference TRBV2 and TRBJ1-1): EPEVTQTPSHQVTQMGQEVILRCVPISNHLYFYWYRQILGQKVEFLVSFYNNEISEKSEIFDDQFSVERPDGSNFTLKIRSTKLEDSAMYFCASSYRGAAGAFFGQGTRLTVV.

This chain joins TRBV5-4 and TRBJ1-1; TRBD1 might be the D (5 bases). CDR1 and CDR2 (germline): SGHNT, YYREEE (reference sequence). The ends were cut back, 0 bases at V and 4 bases at J, with 10 bases in the middle. The CDR3 runs 14 residues. DNA for the CDR3: TGTGCCAGCAGCTTGGAATCAGGGAGCACTGAAGCTTTCTTT. It yields the protein CASSLESGSTEAFF.

The chain joins TRBV11-2 to TRBJ2-2; D remains ambiguous. Trimming took 4 bases from V and 1 from J, leaving 10 bases between them. CDR3 length equals 15 residues. Per germline, CDR1 SGHAT and CDR2 FQNNGV. CDR3 nucleotide sequence: TGTGCCAGCAGCTGGAAACCACGGAACACCGGGGAGCTGTTTTTT. This translates into CASSWKPRNTGELFF.